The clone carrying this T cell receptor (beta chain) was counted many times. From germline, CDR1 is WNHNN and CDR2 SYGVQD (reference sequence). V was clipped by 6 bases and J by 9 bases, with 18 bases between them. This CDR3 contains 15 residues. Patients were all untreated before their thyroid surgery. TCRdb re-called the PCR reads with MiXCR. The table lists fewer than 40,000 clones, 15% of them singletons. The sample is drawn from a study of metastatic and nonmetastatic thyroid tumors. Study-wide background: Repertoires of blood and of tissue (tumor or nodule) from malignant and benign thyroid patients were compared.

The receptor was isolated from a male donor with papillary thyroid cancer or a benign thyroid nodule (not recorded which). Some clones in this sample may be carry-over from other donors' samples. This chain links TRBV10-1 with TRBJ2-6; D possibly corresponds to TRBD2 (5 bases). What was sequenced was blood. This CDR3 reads CASSGGGSGGNVLTF. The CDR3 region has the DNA TGCGCCAGCAGCGGAGGCGGGTCAGGTGGCAACGTCCTGACTTTC.